This T cell receptor beta chain was sequenced in a study of T-cell reconstitution after alpha-beta-depleted transplantation in children. This sample's TCRbeta library carried unique molecular identifier barcodes. From the PCR reads, TCRdb called clonotypes with MiXCR, one entry per CDR3 protein. The sample carries 640,000 or so distinct CDR3 sequences, approximately 15% recorded once. This clonotype was picked up many times. The receptor was derived from a human donor who donated a stem cell graft to a child with acute myeloid leukemia. The specimen was PBMCs from the stem cell graft donor, collected from the stem cell graft.

The CDR3 spells CASSLEQASGEQYF. The CDR3 nucleotides are TGTGCCAGCAGTTTGGAACAGGCGTCCGGCGAGCAGTACTTC. The rearrangement uses TRBV12-3 or TRBV12-4 and TRBJ2-7, with D maybe TRBD1 (5 bases). Trimming stripped 3 bases from V and 6 bases from J, with 15 bases between. The CDR3 contains 14 residues.